A selection of T cell receptor beta chains follows, all from one sample in a study of metastatic and nonmetastatic thyroid tumors. Using MiXCR, TCRdb reanalyzed the PCR reads. The sample has approximately 74,000 clones; 13% to 15% are singletons. Sequenced sample: blood. All receptors derive from a male donor with papillary thyroid cancer or a benign thyroid nodule (not recorded which). Some clones in this sample may be carry-over from other donors' samples. CDR3s include the opening cysteine and the closing phenylalanine or tryptophan. The D gene is left open where the match is weak. Clone size is not always given. Where it is, it says once, few, many or a class for expanded clones.

clone size: NA
D gene: NA
J gene: TRBJ2-3
V gene: TRBV11-2
CDR3 DNA: TGTGCCAGCAGCTCGCTGGGACATGGTCGCACAGATACGCAGTATTTT
CDR3 protein: CASSSLGHGRTDTQYF

clone size: NA
D gene: TRBD1
J gene: TRBJ1-1
V gene: TRBV7-8
CDR3 DNA: TGTGCCAGCAGCTTAAGAACCCCTGGGACAGGACGAACTGAAGCTTTCTTT
CDR3 protein: CASSLRTPGTGRTEAFF

clone size: many
D gene: NA
J gene: TRBJ2-1
V gene: TRBV7-2
CDR3 DNA: TGTGCCAGCAGCTTGAGACGAGAGCAGTTCTTC
CDR3 protein: CASSLRREQFF

clone size: few
D gene: NA
J gene: TRBJ2-1
V gene: TRBV6-1
CDR3 DNA: TGTGCCATCAGACCGGGACATAGCTCCTACAATGAGCAGTTCTTC
CDR3 protein: CAIRPGHSSYNEQFF

clone size: many
D gene: TRBD2
J gene: TRBJ2-4
V gene: TRBV7-9
CDR3 DNA: TGTGCCAGCGGCTTCCGGGGGGAAAACATTCAGTACTTC
CDR3 protein: CASGFRGENIQYF

clone size: NA
D gene: NA
J gene: TRBJ2-2
V gene: TRBV6-1
CDR3 DNA: TGTGCCAGCGGGGTACAGGCGAACACCGGGGAGCTGTTTTTT
CDR3 protein: CASGVQANTGELFF

clone size: many
D gene: NA
J gene: TRBJ2-7
V gene: TRBV7-9
CDR3 DNA: TGTGCCAGCAGCTTAGAGGACATGGATCAGTACTTC
CDR3 protein: CASSLEDMDQYF

clone size: many
D gene: TRBD1
J gene: TRBJ1-1
V gene: TRBV11-1
CDR3 DNA: TGTGCCAGCAGCTCCGACAGGGGAAAAGCTTTCTTT
CDR3 protein: CASSSDRGKAFF

clone size: many
D gene: NA
J gene: TRBJ1-5
V gene: TRBV11-2
CDR3 DNA: TGTGCCAGCAGCTTAGAAAACCTGGCTAATCAGCCCCAGCATTTT
CDR3 protein: CASSLENLANQPQHF

clone size: many
D gene: NA
J gene: TRBJ2-3
V gene: TRBV30
CDR3 DNA: TGTGCCTGGAACGAGCGCGGCACAGATACGCAGTATTTT
CDR3 protein: CAWNERGTDTQYF

clone size: many
D gene: NA
J gene: TRBJ1-2
V gene: TRBV2
CDR3 DNA: TGTGCCAGCAGTGAAAGGACGACGTTGGCGAGGTATGGCTACACCTTC
CDR3 protein: CASSERTTLARYGYTF

clone size: NA
D gene: NA
J gene: TRBJ2-5
V gene: TRBV6-1
CDR3 DNA: TGTGCCAGCAGCGCCCGATGGGACTTCCAAGAGACCCAGTACTTC
CDR3 protein: CASSARWDFQETQYF

clone size: many
D gene: TRBD2
J gene: TRBJ2-1
V gene: TRBV27
CDR3 DNA: TGTGCCAGCAGTTTATCGAGGTTCTGGCTAGCGGGCCCTAGGCATGAGCAGTTCTTC
CDR3 protein: CASSLSRFWLAGPRHEQFF

clone size: NA
D gene: TRBD2
J gene: TRBJ2-7
V gene: TRBV27
CDR3 DNA: TGTGCCTCCAAGGGACTAGCGTCGTCTAAAAACGAGCAGTACTTC
CDR3 protein: CASKGLASSKNEQYF

clone size: many
D gene: NA
J gene: TRBJ2-7
V gene: TRBV5-1
CDR3 DNA: TGCGCCAGCAGCGGCGACGGCTACGAGCAGTACTTC
CDR3 protein: CASSGDGYEQYF

clone size: many
D gene: TRBD1
J gene: TRBJ1-5
V gene: TRBV18
CDR3 DNA: TGTGCCAGCTCACCTACCGGGACAGTCAGCAATCAGCCCCAGCATTTT
CDR3 protein: CASSPTGTVSNQPQHF

clone size: many
D gene: TRBD1
J gene: TRBJ1-1
V gene: TRBV5-6
CDR3 DNA: TGTGCCAGCAGCCACGACAGGGGAGTGGCAACTGAAGCTTTCTTT
CDR3 protein: CASSHDRGVATEAFF

clone size: NA
D gene: NA
J gene: TRBJ2-3
V gene: TRBV6-1
CDR3 DNA: TGTGCCAGCAGTCAAAACACATATACGCATTATTTT
CDR3 protein: CASSQNTYTHYF

clone size: many
D gene: NA
J gene: TRBJ1-4
V gene: TRBV25-1
CDR3 DNA: TGTGCCAGCTCCCCCCCCACAGGGCTGGGTGAAAAACTGTTTTTT
CDR3 protein: CASSPPTGLGEKLFF

clone size: NA
D gene: NA
J gene: TRBJ1-1
V gene: TRBV24-1
CDR3 DNA: TGTGCCACCAGTGGGTCAGCGACAAACACTGAAGCTTTCTTT
CDR3 protein: CATSGSATNTEAFF

clone size: many
D gene: NA
J gene: TRBJ1-2
V gene: TRBV10-2
CDR3 DNA: TGCGCCAGCAGTGACGGGGGAAGTCCGTATGGCTACACCTTC
CDR3 protein: CASSDGGSPYGYTF

clone size: many
D gene: TRBD1
J gene: TRBJ1-2
V gene: TRBV28
CDR3 DNA: TGTGCCAGCAGTTTACAGGGGGCGCGTGGCTACACCTTC
CDR3 protein: CASSLQGARGYTF

clone size: many
D gene: NA
J gene: TRBJ1-2
V gene: TRBV5-6
CDR3 DNA: TGTGCCAGCAGCTTAATTTCAGGCAGCTATGGCTACACCTTC
CDR3 protein: CASSLISGSYGYTF

clone size: many
D gene: TRBD1
J gene: TRBJ1-1
V gene: TRBV7-9
CDR3 DNA: TGTGCCAGCAGCTGGACAGGGTTTATGAACACTGAAGCTTTCTTT
CDR3 protein: CASSWTGFMNTEAFF

clone size: many
D gene: TRBD2
J gene: TRBJ2-3
V gene: TRBV7-3
CDR3 DNA: TGTGCCAGCAGCTTAGGAGCGGGAGCTAGCACAGATACGCAGTATTTT
CDR3 protein: CASSLGAGASTDTQYF

clone size: many
D gene: NA
J gene: TRBJ2-1
V gene: TRBV20-1
CDR3 DNA: TGCAGTGCCACACCCTACAATGAGCAGTTCTTC
CDR3 protein: CSATPYNEQFF

clone size: many
D gene: NA
J gene: TRBJ2-7
V gene: TRBV4-1
CDR3 DNA: TGCGCCAGCAGCCAAAGCGGGACAGGTGTCTACGAGCAGTACTTC
CDR3 protein: CASSQSGTGVYEQYF

clone size: NA
D gene: NA
J gene: TRBJ1-6
V gene: TRBV6-1
CDR3 DNA: TGTGCCAGCAGCCAAGACAGAGGGATCTCACCCCTCCACTTT
CDR3 protein: CASSQDRGISPLHF

clone size: many
D gene: TRBD2
J gene: TRBJ2-1
V gene: TRBV11-2
CDR3 DNA: TGTGCCAGCAGCCTGCCTAGCGGGAGGAGGTTAAACAATGAGCAGTTCTTC
CDR3 protein: CASSLPSGRRLNNEQFF